This T cell receptor (beta chain) was sequenced during a study of shared clonotypes between healthy human individuals. Overall study findings and caveats: Generation probabilities of non-shared clonotypes were lower (relative to those shared by all four donors). Limited genetic and exposure-history diversity came from having few donors. What naive subsets generally showed was a larger estimated richness than memory subsets showed.

Germline loops: CDR1 SEHNR, CDR2 FQNEAQ (reference sequence). V lost 3 bases and J lost 8; bases outside the gene matches: 5. The CDR3 sequence is 15 residues long. Naive CD8 cells, CD45RO-negative and positively selected for CCR7, excluded terminally differentiated effector memory CD45RA+ cells. The genomic DNA of each subset was split evenly across several immunoSEQ plates. The repertoire was sequenced with immunoSEQ multiplex PCR; TCRdb's copy has only in-frame clones and lacks some. The data hold about 2 million clones, with approximately 95% observed a single time. This clone showed up just once. Its antigen remains unknown.

The chain uses TRBV7-9 and TRBJ1-4; 11 bases line up with TRBD1. This sequence originates from a man younger than 35 in good health. The sequenced sample was naive CD8+ T cells sorted from blood. The CDR3 is CASSFGQGAEEKLFF. In DNA form, the CDR3 reads TGTGCCAGCAGCTTTGGACAGGGGGCAGAGGAAAAACTGTTTTTT.